This T cell receptor (beta chain) derives from a study of blood T cell repertoires in COVID-19. Study-level background: PBMCs, B-cell-depleted T cells, or T cells provided the cDNA or gDNA that made up the material.

The CDR3 runs to 15 residues. V gave up 3 bases and J gave up 3 bases, with 14 bases separating them. Germline V gene data show CDR1 as SGHVS and CDR2 as FQNEAQ. How the authors handled the data: Reference gene primer amplification in the assay estimated nucleated cell counts. Assay used: immunoSEQ multiplex PCR; TCRdb lists only in-frame clones, some missing. That table supplies the V and J calls and clone size; D and trimming were determined from the DNA. The data show about 160,000 clones, about 85% seen once. This sequence was found in a woman aged 55-70 years with active or convalescent COVID-19. Sequencing was carried out using peripheral blood. This rearrangement joins TRBV7-8 to TRBJ1-1; no clear D gene. The DNA for the CDR3 is TGTGCCAGCAGCTTCCTCCCGGAGAGGGACACTGAAGCTTTCTTT. Translation: CASSFLPERDTEAFF.